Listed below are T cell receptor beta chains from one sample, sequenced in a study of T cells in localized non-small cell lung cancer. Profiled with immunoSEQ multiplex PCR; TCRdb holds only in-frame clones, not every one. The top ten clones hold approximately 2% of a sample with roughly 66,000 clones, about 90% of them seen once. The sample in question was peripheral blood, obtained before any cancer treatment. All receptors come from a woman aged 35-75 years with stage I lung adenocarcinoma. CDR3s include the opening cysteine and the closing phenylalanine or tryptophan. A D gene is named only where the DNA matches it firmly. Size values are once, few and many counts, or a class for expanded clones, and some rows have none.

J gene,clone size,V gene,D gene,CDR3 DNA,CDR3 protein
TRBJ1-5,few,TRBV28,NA,TGTGCCAGCAGCTCGTACACAGGCGACGGCAATCAGCCCCAGCATTTT,CASSSYTGDGNQPQHF
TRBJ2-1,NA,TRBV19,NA,TGTGCCAGTAGCTTCTATCATGAGCAGTTCTTC,CASSFYHEQFF
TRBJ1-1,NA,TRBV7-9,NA,TGTGCCAGCAGCGACGAGACCCATGAGAAAGCTTTCTTT,CASSDETHEKAFF
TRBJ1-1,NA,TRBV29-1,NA,TGCAGCGTTGTTTTAGGGGGTCAGAACACTGAAGCTTTCTTT,CSVVLGGQNTEAFF
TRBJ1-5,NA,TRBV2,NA,TGTGCCAGCAGTCCCGACAGTCAGCCCCAGCATTTT,CASSPDSQPQHF
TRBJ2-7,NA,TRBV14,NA,TGTGCCAGCAGCGCAAGGGCGGGGTCAGCCTACGAGCAGTACTTC,CASSARAGSAYEQYF
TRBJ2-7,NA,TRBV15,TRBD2,TGTGCCACCAGCAGAGTGTCTGGCGGGAGTGGCGAGCAGTACTTC,CATSRVSGGSGEQYF
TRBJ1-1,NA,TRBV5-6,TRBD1,TGTGCCAGCAGCGGGACAGGGGCGAACACTGAAGCTTTCTTT,CASSGTGANTEAFF
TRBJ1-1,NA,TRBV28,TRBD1,TGTGCCAGCCCCAGGGGGCGGGACACTGAAGCTTTCTTT,CASPRGRDTEAFF
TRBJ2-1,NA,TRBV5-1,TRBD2,TGCGCCAGCAGCTTGGCGCCTCTAGCGGGAAGCTACAATGAGCAGTTCTTC,CASSLAPLAGSYNEQFF
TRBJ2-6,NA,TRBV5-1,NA,TGCGCCAGCAGCTTAGGGGAGTCTGGGGCCAACGTCCTGACTTTC,CASSLGESGANVLTF
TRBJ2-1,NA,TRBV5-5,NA,TGTGCCACACAGCCATACAACTCCTACAATGAGCAGTTCTTC,CATQPYNSYNEQFF
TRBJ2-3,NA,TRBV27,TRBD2,TGTGCCAGCAGTTCCCGACTAGCGCACAAGGGGGATACGCAGTATTTT,CASSSRLAHKGDTQYF
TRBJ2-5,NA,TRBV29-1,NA,TGCAGCGTGGGGGGGCTCCAAGAGACCCAGTACTTC,CSVGGLQETQYF
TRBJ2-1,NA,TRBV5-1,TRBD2,TGCGCCAGCAGCTTGGATTTACTAGCGGCATCCTACAATGAGCAGTTCTTC,CASSLDLLAASYNEQFF
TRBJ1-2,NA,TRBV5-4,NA,TGTGCCAGCAGCTTGGACCCGCAGGCTTACTATGGCTACACCTTC,CASSLDPQAYYGYTF
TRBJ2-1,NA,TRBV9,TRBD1,TGTGCCAGCAGCCCCCGGACAGGGGGCGATGAGCAGTTCTTC,CASSPRTGGDEQFF
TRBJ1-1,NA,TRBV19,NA,TGTGCCAGTTGCCATCCAGGGCGCACTGAAGCTTTCTTT,CASCHPGRTEAFF
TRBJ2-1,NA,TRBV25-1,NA,TGTGCCAGCAGTGAAACGGCAGGGCGCAATGAGCAGTTCTTC,CASSETAGRNEQFF
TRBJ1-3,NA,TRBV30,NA,TGTGCCTGGAGTGTAGCAGCTGGAAACACCATATATTTT,CAWSVAAGNTIYF
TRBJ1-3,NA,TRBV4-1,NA,TGCGCCAGCAGCCGTATCGAGGGGGTCGACGGAAACACCATATATTTT,CASSRIEGVDGNTIYF
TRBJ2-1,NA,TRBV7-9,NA,TGTGCCAGCACCCGGGGCGCCACCTACAATGAGCAGTTCTTC,CASTRGATYNEQFF
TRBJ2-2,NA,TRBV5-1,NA,TGCGCCAGCAGCTCACAGGGAACCGGGGAGCTGTTTTTT,CASSSQGTGELFF
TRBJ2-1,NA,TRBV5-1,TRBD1,TGCGCCAGCAGACAAGGACAGGGGGGGGGTGATGAGCAGTTCTTC,CASRQGQGGGDEQFF
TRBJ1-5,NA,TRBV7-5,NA,TGTGTCAGAAGCTTAGCCCCCCCACCGACGCCCCAGCATTTT,CVRSLAPPPTPQHF
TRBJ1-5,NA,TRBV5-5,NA,TGTGCCAGCAGCCCGTTGGGAGGGGGCAATCAGCCCCAGCATTTT,CASSPLGGGNQPQHF
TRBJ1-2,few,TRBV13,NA,TGTGCCAGCAGCTTAGGCGGGGAAGGGTGGACGGTTGGCTACACCTTC,CASSLGGEGWTVGYTF
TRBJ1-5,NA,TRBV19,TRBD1,TGTGCCAGTAGTAGACAGGGGGGAAATAATCAGCCCCAGCATTTT,CASSRQGGNNQPQHF
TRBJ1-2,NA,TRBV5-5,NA,TGCGCCAGCAGCCAAGATCCCCAGGGAAGGGGCTACACCTTC,CASSQDPQGRGYTF
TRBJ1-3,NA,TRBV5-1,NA,TGCGCCAGCAAATCGAGTCCCGGCCACTCTGGAAACACCATATATTTT,CASKSSPGHSGNTIYF
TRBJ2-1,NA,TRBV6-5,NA,TGTGCCAGCAGTTACAGTTGGAATAGTGACAATGAGCAGTTCTTC,CASSYSWNSDNEQFF
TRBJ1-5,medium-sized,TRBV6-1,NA,TGTGCCAGCAGTGAACTGGGGCCATATAGCAATCAGCCCCAGCATTTT,CASSELGPYSNQPQHF
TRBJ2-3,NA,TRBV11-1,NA,TGTGCCAGCAGCTTAGTCCAGGGCGCGGATACGCAGTATTTT,CASSLVQGADTQYF
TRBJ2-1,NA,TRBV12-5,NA,TGTGCTAGTGCCCTACCACATATGCATGAGCAGTTCTTC,CASALPHMHEQFF
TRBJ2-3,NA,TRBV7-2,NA,TGTGCCAGCAGTCTTATGCCAGATACGCAGTATTTT,CASSLMPDTQYF
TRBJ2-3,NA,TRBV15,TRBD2,TGTGCCACCAGCAGTCCCAAGCGGGGGGATACGCAGTATTTT,CATSSPKRGDTQYF
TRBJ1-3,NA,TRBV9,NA,TGTGCCAGCAGCGTAGAAGTCAGGGCCTCTGGAAACACCATATATTTT,CASSVEVRASGNTIYF
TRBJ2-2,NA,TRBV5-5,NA,TGTGCCAGCAGGTGGGGCCTGGACACCGGGGAGCTGTTTTTT,CASRWGLDTGELFF
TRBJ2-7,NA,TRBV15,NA,TGTGCCACCAGCAGAGGAACCTACGAGCAGTACTTC,CATSRGTYEQYF
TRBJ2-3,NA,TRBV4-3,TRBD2,TGCGCCAGCAGCCAAGACCCCCCCGGAGCGGGAGGATATGCAGATACGCAGTATTTT,CASSQDPPGAGGYADTQYF
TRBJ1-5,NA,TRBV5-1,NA,TGCGCCAGCAGCCCGGACGGTTACGGAGAGCCCCAGCATTTT,CASSPDGYGEPQHF
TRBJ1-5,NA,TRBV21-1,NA,TGTGCAAGGGGGAGGGGTCAGCCCCAGCATTTT,CARGRGQPQHF
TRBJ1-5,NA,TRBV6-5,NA,TGTGCCAGCAGTTCCTCAGGGGAGAGCAATCAGCCCCAGCATTTT,CASSSSGESNQPQHF
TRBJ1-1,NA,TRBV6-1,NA,TGTGCCAGCACCGTATTGGACAGGAACACTGAAGCTTTCTTT,CASTVLDRNTEAFF
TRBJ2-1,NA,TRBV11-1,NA,TGTGCCAGCAGCCCGGGACACCTGAATGAGCAGTTCTTC,CASSPGHLNEQFF
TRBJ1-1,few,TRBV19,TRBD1,TGTGCCAGTAGTGACAGGGCTGAAGCTTTCTTT,CASSDRAEAFF
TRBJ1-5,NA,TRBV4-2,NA,TGTGCCAGCAGCCAAGGGGTGGGCAGCCCTCAGCCCCAGCATTTT,CASSQGVGSPQPQHF
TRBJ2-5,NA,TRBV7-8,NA,TGTGCCAGCAGCTTAATTCTGAGGGGCCGGGAGACCCAGTACTTC,CASSLILRGRETQYF
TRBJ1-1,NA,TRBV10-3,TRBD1,TGTGCCACCACAGGGGTTAACACTGAAGCTTTCTTT,CATTGVNTEAFF
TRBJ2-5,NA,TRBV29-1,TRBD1,TGCAGCGTTGAAGAGGCGGGGTCAGGGGGCTATGAGACCCAGTACTTC,CSVEEAGSGGYETQYF
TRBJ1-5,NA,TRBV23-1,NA,TGCGCCAGCCGACCTCCTTCCAGGACCTATCAGCCCCAGCATTTT,CASRPPSRTYQPQHF
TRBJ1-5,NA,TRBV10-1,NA,TGCGCCAGCAGTGAGTATGGGTCAAAGCCCCAGCATTTT,CASSEYGSKPQHF